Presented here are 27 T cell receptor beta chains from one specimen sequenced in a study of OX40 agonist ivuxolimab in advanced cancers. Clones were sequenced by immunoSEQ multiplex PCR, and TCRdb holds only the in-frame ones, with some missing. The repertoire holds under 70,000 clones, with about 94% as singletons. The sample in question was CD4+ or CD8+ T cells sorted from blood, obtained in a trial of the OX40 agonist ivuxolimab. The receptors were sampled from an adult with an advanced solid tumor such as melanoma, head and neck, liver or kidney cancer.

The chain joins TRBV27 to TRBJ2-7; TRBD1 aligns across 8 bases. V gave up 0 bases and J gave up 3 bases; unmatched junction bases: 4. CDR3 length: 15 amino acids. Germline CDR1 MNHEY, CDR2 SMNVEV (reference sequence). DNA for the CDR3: TGTGCCAGCAGTTTATCCCCAGGGGGCGTCTACGAGCAGTACTTC. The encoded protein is CASSLSPGGVYEQYF.

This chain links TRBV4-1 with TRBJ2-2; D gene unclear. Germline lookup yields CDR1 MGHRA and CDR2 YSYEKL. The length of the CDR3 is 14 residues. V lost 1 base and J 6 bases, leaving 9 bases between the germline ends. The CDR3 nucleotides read TGCGCCAGCAGCCAAGTTGGCTCAGCCGGGGAGCTGTTTTTT. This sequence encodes CASSQVGSAGELFF.

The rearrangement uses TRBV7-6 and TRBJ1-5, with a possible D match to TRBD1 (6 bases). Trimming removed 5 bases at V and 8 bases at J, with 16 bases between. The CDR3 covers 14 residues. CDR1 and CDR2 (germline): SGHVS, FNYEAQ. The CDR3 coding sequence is TGTGCCAGCAGCCCCGCGGGGGGCGCCGAGCCCCAGCATTTT. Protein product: CASSPAGGAEPQHF.

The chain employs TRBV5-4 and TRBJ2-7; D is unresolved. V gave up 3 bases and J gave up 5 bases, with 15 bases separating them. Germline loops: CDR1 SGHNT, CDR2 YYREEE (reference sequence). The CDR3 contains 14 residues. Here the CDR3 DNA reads TGTGCCAGCAGCTCTCCGGTGGGTGTGGACGAGCAGTACTTC. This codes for CASSSPVGVDEQYF.

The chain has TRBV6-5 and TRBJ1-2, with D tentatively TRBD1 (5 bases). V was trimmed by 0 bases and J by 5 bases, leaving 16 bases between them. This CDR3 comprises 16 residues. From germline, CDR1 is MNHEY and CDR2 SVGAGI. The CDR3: CASSYSEGWGRYGYTF. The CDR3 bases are TGTGCCAGCAGTTACTCAGAAGGGTGGGGGAGGTATGGCTACACCTTC.

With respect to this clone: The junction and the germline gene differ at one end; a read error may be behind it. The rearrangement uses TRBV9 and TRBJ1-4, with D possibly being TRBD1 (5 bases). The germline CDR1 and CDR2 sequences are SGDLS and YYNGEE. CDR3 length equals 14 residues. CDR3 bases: TGTGCCAGCAGCGTAGCAGGGTCTAACGAAAAACTGTTTTTT. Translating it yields CASSVAGSNEKLFF. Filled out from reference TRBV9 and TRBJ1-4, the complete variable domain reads DSGVTQTPKHLITATGQRVTLRCSPRSGDLSVYWYQQSLDQGLQFLIQYYNGEERAKGNILERFSAQQFPDLHSELNLSSLELGDSALYFCASSVAGSNEKLFFGSGTQLSVL.

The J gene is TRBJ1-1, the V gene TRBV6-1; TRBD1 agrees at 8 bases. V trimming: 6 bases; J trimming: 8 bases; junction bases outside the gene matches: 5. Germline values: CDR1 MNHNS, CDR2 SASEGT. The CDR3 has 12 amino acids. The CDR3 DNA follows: TGTGCCAGCAGGGATCAGGGGGCCGAAGCTTTCTTT. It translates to CASRDQGAEAFF.

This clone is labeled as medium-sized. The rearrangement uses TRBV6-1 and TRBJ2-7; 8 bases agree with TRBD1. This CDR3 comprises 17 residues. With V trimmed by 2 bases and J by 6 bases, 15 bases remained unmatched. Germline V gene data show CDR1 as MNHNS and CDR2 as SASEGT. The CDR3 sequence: CASSERVARTGPLEQYF. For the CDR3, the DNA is TGTGCCAGCAGTGAAAGGGTGGCCCGGACAGGGCCCCTCGAGCAGTACTTC.

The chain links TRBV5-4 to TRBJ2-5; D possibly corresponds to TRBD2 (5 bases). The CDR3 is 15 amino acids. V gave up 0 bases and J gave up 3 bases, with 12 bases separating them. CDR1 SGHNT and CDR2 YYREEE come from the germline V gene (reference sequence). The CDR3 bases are TGTGCCAGCAGCTTGGCGGGGTGGGTAAAAGAGACCCAGTACTTC. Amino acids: CASSLAGWVKETQYF.

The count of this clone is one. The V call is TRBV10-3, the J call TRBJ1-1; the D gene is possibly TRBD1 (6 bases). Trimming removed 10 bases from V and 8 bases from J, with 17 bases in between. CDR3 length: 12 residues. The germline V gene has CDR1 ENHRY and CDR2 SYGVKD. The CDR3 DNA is TGTGCCACGGGACACTCACCGGAAGAAGCTTTCTTT. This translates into CATGHSPEEAFF.

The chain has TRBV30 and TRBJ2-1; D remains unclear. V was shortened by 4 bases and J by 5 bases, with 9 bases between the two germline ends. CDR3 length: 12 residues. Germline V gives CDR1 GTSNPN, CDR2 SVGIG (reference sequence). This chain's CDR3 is CAWTWTNNEQFF. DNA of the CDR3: TGTGCCTGGACGTGGACCAACAATGAGCAGTTCTTC.

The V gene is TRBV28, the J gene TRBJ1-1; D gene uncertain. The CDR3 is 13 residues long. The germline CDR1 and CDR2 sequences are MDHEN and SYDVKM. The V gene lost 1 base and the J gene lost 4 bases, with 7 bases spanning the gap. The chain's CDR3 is CASSLYTATEAFF. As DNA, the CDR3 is TGTGCCAGCAGTTTATACACGGCCACTGAAGCTTTCTTT.

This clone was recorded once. In nucleotides, the CDR3 is TGTGCCAGCAGCGTACTGACAGGGGGCGGAGATACGCAGTATTTT. Its protein is CASSVLTGGGDTQYF. This chain links TRBV9 with TRBJ2-3; the match to TRBD1 covers 10 bases. Germline V gives CDR1 SGDLS, CDR2 YYNGEE. The CDR3 extends over 15 amino acids. The J segment lost 5 bases and the V segment lost 1 base, leaving 4 bases of the junction unmatched.

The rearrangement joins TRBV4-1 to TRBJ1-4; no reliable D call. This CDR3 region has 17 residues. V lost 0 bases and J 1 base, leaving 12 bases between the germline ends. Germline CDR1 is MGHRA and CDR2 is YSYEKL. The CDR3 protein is CASSQDHRTLTNEKLFF. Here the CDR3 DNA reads TGCGCCAGCAGCCAAGACCACCGCACGTTAACTAATGAAAAACTGTTTTTT.

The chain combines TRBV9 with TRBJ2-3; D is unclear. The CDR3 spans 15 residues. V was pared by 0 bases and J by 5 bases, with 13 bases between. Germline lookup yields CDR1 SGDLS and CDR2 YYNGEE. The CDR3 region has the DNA TGTGCCAGCAGCGTAGGAGGCGCAATAGGAGATACGCAGTATTTT. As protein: CASSVGGAIGDTQYF.

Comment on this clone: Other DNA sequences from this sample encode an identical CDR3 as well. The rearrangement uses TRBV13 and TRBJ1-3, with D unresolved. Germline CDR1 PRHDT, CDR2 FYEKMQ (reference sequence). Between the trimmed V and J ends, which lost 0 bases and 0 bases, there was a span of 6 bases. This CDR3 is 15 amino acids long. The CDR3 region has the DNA TGTGCCAGCAGCTTAGGCACCTACTCTGGAAACACCATATATTTT. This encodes CASSLGTYSGNTIYF.

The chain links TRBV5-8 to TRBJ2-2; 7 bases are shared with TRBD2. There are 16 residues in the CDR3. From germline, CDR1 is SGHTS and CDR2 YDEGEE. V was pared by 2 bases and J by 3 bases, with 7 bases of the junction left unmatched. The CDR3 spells CASSFLASGYTGELFF. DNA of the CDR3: TGTGCCAGCAGCTTCCTAGCTAGCGGTTACACCGGGGAGCTGTTTTTT. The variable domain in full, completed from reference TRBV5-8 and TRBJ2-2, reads EAGVTQSPTHLIKTRGQQATLRCSPISGHTSVYWYQQALGLGLQFLLWYDEGEERNRGNFPPRFSGRQFPNYSSELNVNALELEDSALYLCASSFLASGYTGELFFGEGSRLTVL.

CDR3 region: CAWSPGQGLYEQYF. CDR3 bases: TGTGCCTGGAGTCCGGGGCAGGGCCTCTACGAGCAGTACTTC. V gene TRBV30 combines with J gene TRBJ2-7, with D perhaps matching TRBD1 or TRBD2 (5 bases each). CDR1 and CDR2 (germline): GTSNPN, SVGIG (reference sequence). Trimming took off 2 bases at V and 3 bases at J, with 14 bases between the two ends. This CDR3 comprises 14 residues.

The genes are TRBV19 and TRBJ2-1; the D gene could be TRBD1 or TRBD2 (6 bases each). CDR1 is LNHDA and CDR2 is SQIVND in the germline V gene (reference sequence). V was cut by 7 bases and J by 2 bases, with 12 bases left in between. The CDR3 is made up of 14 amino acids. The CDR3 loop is CASKGGPTYNEQFF. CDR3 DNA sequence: TGTGCCAGTAAGGGGGGTCCAACCTACAATGAGCAGTTCTTC.

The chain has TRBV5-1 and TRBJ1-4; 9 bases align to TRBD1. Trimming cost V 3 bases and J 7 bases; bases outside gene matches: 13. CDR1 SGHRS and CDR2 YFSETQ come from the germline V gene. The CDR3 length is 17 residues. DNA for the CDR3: TGCGCCAGCAGCTCCGGGGAAGGGGGACAGGGTGGTGAAAAACTGTTTTTT. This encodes CASSSGEGGQGGEKLFF.

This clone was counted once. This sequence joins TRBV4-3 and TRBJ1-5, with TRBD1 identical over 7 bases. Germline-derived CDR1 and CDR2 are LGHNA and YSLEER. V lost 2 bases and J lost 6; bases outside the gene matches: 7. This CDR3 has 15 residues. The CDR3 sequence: CASSQNTGASQPQHF. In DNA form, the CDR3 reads TGCGCCAGCAGCCAAAATACAGGGGCTAGTCAGCCCCAGCATTTT.

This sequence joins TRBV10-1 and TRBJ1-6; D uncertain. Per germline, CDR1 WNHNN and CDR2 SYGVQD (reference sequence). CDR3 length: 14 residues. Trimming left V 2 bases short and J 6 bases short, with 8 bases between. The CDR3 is CASSEARTNSPLHF. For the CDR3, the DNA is TGCGCCAGCAGTGAGGCCAGGACTAATTCACCCCTCCACTTT.

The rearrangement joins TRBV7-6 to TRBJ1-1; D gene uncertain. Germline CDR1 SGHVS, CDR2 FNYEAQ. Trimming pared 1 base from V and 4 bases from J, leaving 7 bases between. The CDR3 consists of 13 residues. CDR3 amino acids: CASSLGSFTEAFF. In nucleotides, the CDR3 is TGTGCCAGCAGCTTAGGGAGTTTCACTGAAGCTTTCTTT.

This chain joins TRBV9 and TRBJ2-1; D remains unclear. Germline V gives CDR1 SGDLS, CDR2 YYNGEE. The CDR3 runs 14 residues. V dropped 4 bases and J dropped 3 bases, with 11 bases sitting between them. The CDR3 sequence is CASSPSLGYNEQFF. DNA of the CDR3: TGTGCCAGCAGCCCTTCGTTGGGCTACAATGAGCAGTTCTTC.

In DNA form, the CDR3 reads TGCGCCAGCAGCCTCCGGGACTCCCACACTGAAGCTTTCTTT. This translates into CASSLRDSHTEAFF. The rearrangement uses TRBV4-3 and TRBJ1-1; TRBD1 might be the D (5 bases). The germline V and J ends were trimmed by 4 bases and 3 bases, with 12 bases remaining between them. CDR3 length: 14 amino acids. Per the germline V gene, CDR1 is LGHNA and CDR2 is YSLEER.

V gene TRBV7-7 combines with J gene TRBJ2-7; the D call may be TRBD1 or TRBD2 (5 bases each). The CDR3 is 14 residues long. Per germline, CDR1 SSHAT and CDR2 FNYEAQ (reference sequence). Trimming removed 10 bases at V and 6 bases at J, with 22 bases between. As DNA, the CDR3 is TGTGCCACCCTTCACTCCGGGACGGCGGGCGAGCAGTACTTC. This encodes CATLHSGTAGEQYF. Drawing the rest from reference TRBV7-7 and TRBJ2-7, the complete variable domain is GAGVSQSPRYKVTKRGQDVTLRCDPISSHATLYWYQQALGQGPEFLTYFNYEAQPDKSGLPSDRFSAERPEGSISTLTIQRTEQRDSAMYRCATLHSGTAGEQYFGPGTRLTVT.

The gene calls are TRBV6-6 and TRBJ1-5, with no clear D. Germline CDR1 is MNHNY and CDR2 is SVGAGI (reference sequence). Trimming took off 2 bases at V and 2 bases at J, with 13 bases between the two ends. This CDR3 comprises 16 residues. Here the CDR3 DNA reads TGTGCCAGCAGTTACCCTGACCTCCGGGGCAATCAGCCCCAGCATTTT. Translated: CASSYPDLRGNQPQHF.